This T cell receptor beta chain was sequenced in a study of post-analysis software for immune sequencing data. Study-wide context: The disease courses spanned relapsing-remitting, secondary progressive and progressive-relapsing forms of multiple sclerosis. General observations from the study: Clustering by F measure revealed strong co-clustering among samples prepared together in one batch. Compared against controls, patients with multiple sclerosis displayed significantly lower normalized Chao1 diversity. TRBV5-6, TRBV5-1 and TRBV20-1 belonged to a set of about five TRBV segments that were more frequent in patients than controls.

This clonotype was detected only a few times. The antigen remains unidentified. Per the germline V gene, CDR1 is ENHRY and CDR2 is SYGVKD. The ends were cut back, 0 bases at V and 2 bases at J, with 16 bases in the middle. The CDR3 length is 17 residues. Incorporated into the TCR beta cDNA libraries were unique molecular identifiers, which served to reduce PCR and sequencing biases. Input amounts of 1 to 10 million T cells were used. These gave some 500,000 cDNA molecules, so each molecule approximated one T cell. TCRdb used MiXCR to reprocess the PCR reads, holding one entry per CDR3 protein. The sample comprises some 690,000 distinct CDR3 sequences, roughly three fifths of which are singletons, and over 9% rests with the top ten.

The chain has TRBV10-3 and TRBJ2-5, with D possibly being TRBD1 (5 bases). Material for sequencing was blood. This sequence originates from a girl between 2 and 10 years old with multiple sclerosis. The CDR3 loop is CAISESVVEPGQETQYF. The CDR3, as DNA: TGTGCCATCAGTGAGTCGGTAGTCGAACCAGGGCAAGAGACCCAGTACTTC.